This record covers a single TCR beta chain. Its target is unknown. V shed 5 bases, J shed 5 bases, and the junction held 7 bases outside the gene matches. The CDR3 extends over 15 amino acids. Germline CDR1 and CDR2: SGHTA and FQGTGA. Using immunoSEQ multiplex PCR, the repertoire was profiled, and TCRdb retains in-frame clones only, with some absent. The sample lists 14,000 to 15,000 clones, roughly 84% seen once, with roughly 1% in the top ten. The sample originates from a study of monozygotic twins with cystic fibrosis. Study overall: Library input was 2.5 to 3.5 micrograms of fragmented DNA, with 15 PCR cycles.

Points from the study as a whole: The repertoire was suggested to be naive-dominated, clonality median around 0.0095. Co-twins had the most similar V usage for 13 of 16 pairs, J for 8. Unrelated CF individuals shared fewer identical clonotypes than monozygotic CF twins.

Sequencing was performed on blood. The TCR was taken from a boy aged 5-17 years with cystic fibrosis. This chain joins TRBV7-3 and TRBJ2-1, with 9 bases identical to TRBD2. The CDR3 sequence: CASSPLGGGDNEQFF. In DNA, the CDR3 is TGTGCCAGCAGCCCCCTTGGCGGGGGGGACAATGAGCAGTTCTTC.